This entry lists 16 T cell receptor beta chains sequenced from one sample in a study of response to subunit inactivated influenza vaccine. TCRdb ran MiXCR on the RT-PCR reads and lists one entry per CDR3 protein. The repertoire has some 640,000 distinct CDR3 sequences, around 14% of them found once; the top ten carry 6.5% to 8.5%. The input for sequencing was PBMCs from blood, taken less than 15 days before vaccination. These receptors were collected from a man between 45 and 60 years old who received an inactivated influenza vaccine.

This chain connects TRBV29-1 to TRBJ1-1; D is uncertain. Deletions cut 5 bases from V and 0 bases from J, with 16 bases between. This CDR3 spans 15 amino acids. Germline-derived CDR1 and CDR2 are SQVTM and ANQGSEA. The CDR3 DNA is TGCAGCGTTAGGAGTCGGCAGTCCATGAACACTGAAGCTTTCTTT. Residues: CSVRSRQSMNTEAFF.

This clonotype has at least ten counts. The rearrangement links TRBV11-2 to TRBJ2-1, with D unclear. CDR1 SGHAT and CDR2 FQNNGV come from the germline V gene. This CDR3 has 14 residues. Trimming shortened V by 5 bases and J by 6 bases, and 14 bases separated the two germline ends. The CDR3 DNA follows: TGTGCCAGCAGCCCACCTTCGGGCCTCAATGAGCAGTTCTTC. Its translation: CASSPPSGLNEQFF.

The V and J genes are TRBV6-2 or TRBV6-3 and TRBJ1-2; weak D call: TRBD1 (5 bases). CDR1 is MNHEY and CDR2 is SVGEGT in the germline V gene. The CDR3 has 15 amino acids. V lost 7 bases, J lost 0 bases, and 15 bases lay in between. CDR3: CASTNGAAANYGYTF. The DNA of the CDR3 is TGTGCCAGCACCAACGGGGCAGCAGCTAACTATGGCTACACCTTC.

The chain is built from TRBV24-1 and TRBJ2-2; D may correspond to TRBD1 or TRBD2 (5 bases each). The CDR3 length is 15 residues. Trimming took off 7 bases at V and 2 bases at J, with 13 bases between the two ends. Germline CDR1 and CDR2: KGHDR and SFDVKD. The CDR3 DNA is TGTGCCACCAGCCGAGGGACGGCTAACACCGGGGAGCTGTTTTTT. Translated: CATSRGTANTGELFF.

In regard to this clonotype: One end of the junction fails to match germline, which may point to a read error. This chain joins TRBV7-7 and TRBJ2-2; no reliable D call. The CDR3 length is 12 residues. Germline CDR1 reads SSHAT; CDR2 reads FNYEAQ (reference sequence). CDR3 sequence (DNA): TGTGCTAGCAGCAGAGAGACCGGGGAGCTGTTTTTT. Protein sequence: CASSRETGELFF.

This clonotype was seen many times. CDR3 in DNA: TGCAGTGCTAGACGTACAGGGTTCGCTCAGCCCCAGCATTTT. The encoded protein is CSARRTGFAQPQHF. V is TRBV20-1 and J is TRBJ1-5; tentative D call: TRBD1 (6 bases). Trimming removed 2 bases from V and 6 bases from J, with 14 bases in between. The CDR3 length is 14 residues. Germline V gives CDR1 DFQATT, CDR2 SNEGSKA (reference sequence).

The chain couples TRBV27 to TRBJ1-1; 7 bases map to TRBD1. The CDR3 spans 14 residues. Germline values: CDR1 MNHEY, CDR2 SMNVEV (reference sequence). The V and J ends lost 6 bases and 4 bases, in that order; junction bases with no gene match: 8. CDR3 residues: CASSLQGRFTEAFF. CDR3 coding DNA: TGTGCCAGCAGCTTACAGGGGAGGTTCACTGAAGCTTTCTTT.

This clonotype was seen more than once but under ten times. The chain uses TRBV24-1 and TRBJ1-1, with unresolved D. Germline CDR1 and CDR2: KGHDR and SFDVKD. This CDR3 has 13 residues. Trimming cost V 8 bases and J 1 base, with 10 bases left between them. The CDR3 loop reads CATKDPGNTEAFF. CDR3 coding DNA: TGTGCCACCAAGGACCCAGGGAACACTGAAGCTTTCTTT.

This clonotype was seen ten or more times. The chain employs TRBV20-1 and TRBJ2-1; TRBD2 is a possible D gene (7 bases). Germline V gene sequence: CDR1 DFQATT, CDR2 SNEGSKA (reference sequence). Between the trimmed V and J ends, which lost 3 bases and 5 bases, there was a span of 14 bases. The CDR3 spans 14 residues. CDR3 coding DNA: TGCAGTGCTAGGGACAGCGGGACAAACAATGAGCAGTTCTTC. Amino acids: CSARDSGTNNEQFF.

This clonotype was counted at least ten times. The gene calls are TRBV12-3 or TRBV12-4 and TRBJ2-1, with D possibly being TRBD1 (6 bases). The V end was cut by 0 bases, the J end by 5 bases, with 17 bases between. This CDR3 has 17 residues. The CDR3 region has the DNA TGTGCCAGCAGTTTAGCGCTATCAGGGGCCGCTAACAATGAGCAGTTCTTC. Translated, it gives CASSLALSGAANNEQFF.

In nucleotides, the CDR3 is TGTGCCAGCAGTCCCCACCCCACCGGGACTAGGGGTTCACCCCTCCACTTT. It is translated as CASSPHPTGTRGSPLHF. The V call is TRBV12-3 or TRBV12-4, the J call TRBJ1-6, with TRBD1 as a possible D gene (5 bases). Trimming shortened V by 5 bases and J by 9 bases, and 23 bases separated the two germline ends. The CDR3 covers 17 residues.

The chain has TRBV4-1 and TRBJ2-7, with unresolved D. Germline V gives CDR1 MGHRA, CDR2 YSYEKL. The CDR3 totals 15 residues. The ends were cut back, 1 base at V and 3 bases at J, with 13 bases in the middle. CDR3 in amino acids: CASSQGVWVSYEQYF. CDR3 coding DNA: TGCGCCAGCAGCCAAGGGGTTTGGGTGAGCTACGAGCAGTACTTC.

The chain employs TRBV6-5 and TRBJ2-3; TRBD2 matches at 14 bases. Germline lookup yields CDR1 MNHEY and CDR2 SVGAGI. The CDR3 length is 18 residues. J was trimmed by 4 bases and V by 4 bases; bases with no gene match: 10. CDR3 loop: CASSLGTSGSRLADTQYF. The CDR3 bases are TGTGCCAGCAGTTTAGGGACTAGCGGGAGCAGATTGGCAGATACGCAGTATTTT.

This clonotype was observed many times. The CDR3 region is CASSLGVSGLRTTYEQYF. The CDR3 coding sequence is TGTGCCAGCAGCTTAGGGGTTTCGGGACTACGTACGACCTACGAGCAGTACTTC. V is TRBV11-1 and J is TRBJ2-7, with TRBD2 matching over 7 bases. This CDR3 has 18 amino acids. The V gene's germline CDR1 is SGHAT and CDR2 FQDESV (reference sequence). Trimming cost V 1 base and J 2 bases; bases outside gene matches: 14.

There are a few counts of this clonotype. The chain carries TRBV5-1 and TRBJ2-1; D is ambiguous. Germline assignment: CDR1 SGHRS and CDR2 YFSETQ. This CDR3 has 13 amino acids. The germline V and J ends were trimmed by 4 bases and 4 bases, with 9 bases remaining between them. In DNA, the CDR3 is TGCGCCAGCAGCCCCCCTTTGTACAATGAGCAGTTCTTC. Encoded protein: CASSPPLYNEQFF.

This clonotype was found many times. This sequence joins TRBV15 and TRBJ2-7, with unresolved D. The CDR3 is 13 residues long. The germline V gene encodes CDR1 LNHNV and CDR2 YYDKDF (reference sequence). The V and J ends lost 0 bases and 3 bases respectively, with 6 bases between them. CDR3 in amino acids: CATSRDVGYEQYF. The CDR3, as DNA: TGTGCCACCAGCAGAGATGTAGGCTACGAGCAGTACTTC.